Here is one T cell receptor (beta chain) with its context. Antigen: not known. An end of the junction does not agree with germline; a read error may underlie this. The record originates from a study of T cells after yellow fever vaccination. The study, taken as a whole, reports: Repertoires sorted by FACS could include abundant clonotypes that are contaminants from the bulk population. The study found a weaker secondary response that peaked faster, day 5 versus 15. Post-booster samples contained most primary-vaccination clones (about 95% CD4, almost 90% CD8).

The CDR3 runs 13 residues. Germline CDR1 and CDR2: SSHAT and FNYEAQ (reference sequence). Making TCR cDNA involved 5'RACE template switching, which added UMIs and a universal primer site. TCRdb re-called the 5' RACE reads through MiXCR, storing one row per CDR3 protein. The data contain a few hundred thousand distinct CDR3 sequences, around 8.1% of them singletons. The sample was PBMCs, taken more than 40 days after the first yellow fever vaccination. This sequence was found in a man aged 18 to 29 who received the YFV17D yellow fever vaccine. The chain has TRBV7-7 and TRBJ1-1; D is ambiguous. CDR3: CASSNSENTEAFF. The CDR3 coding sequence is TGTGCTAGCAGCAATTCCGAGAACACTGAAGCTTTCTTT.